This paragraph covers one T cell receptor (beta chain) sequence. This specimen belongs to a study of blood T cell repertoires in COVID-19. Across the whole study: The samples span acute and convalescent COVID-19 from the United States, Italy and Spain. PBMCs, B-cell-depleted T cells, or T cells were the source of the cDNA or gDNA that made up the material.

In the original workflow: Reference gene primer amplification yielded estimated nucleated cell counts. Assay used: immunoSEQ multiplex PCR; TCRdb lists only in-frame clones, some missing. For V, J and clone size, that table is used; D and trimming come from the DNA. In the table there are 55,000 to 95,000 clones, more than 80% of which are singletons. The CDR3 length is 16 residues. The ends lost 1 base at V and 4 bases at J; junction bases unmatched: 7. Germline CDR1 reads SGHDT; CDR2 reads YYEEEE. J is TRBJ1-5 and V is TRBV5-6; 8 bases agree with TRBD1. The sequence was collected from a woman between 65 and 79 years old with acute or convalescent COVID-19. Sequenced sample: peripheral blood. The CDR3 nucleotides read TGTGCCAGCAGCTTGCAGTCAGGGGGCGTTAATCAGCCCCAGCATTTT. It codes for CASSLQSGGVNQPQHF.